This T cell receptor beta chain is drawn from a study of post-analysis software for immune sequencing data. Study-wide results and limits: Controls had significantly higher normalized Chao1 diversity than multiple sclerosis patients. Patients carried several TRBV segments more frequently than controls did, and TRBV5-6, TRBV5-1 and TRBV20-1 were among them.

With respect to this clonotype: What it binds is not known.

TCR beta cDNA libraries included unique molecular identifiers. MiXCR, applied by TCRdb to the PCR reads, yields one record per CDR3 protein. The data show about 460,000 distinct CDR3 sequences, with roughly 45% seen just once and 9.5% to 13% held by the top ten. There are 16 residues in the CDR3. V gave up 0 bases and J gave up 3 bases, with 13 bases separating them. CDR1 is SGHNT and CDR2 is YYREEE in the germline V gene (reference sequence). Material: blood. The clonotype originates from a girl aged 10-17 years with multiple sclerosis. This chain uses TRBV5-4 with TRBJ2-1; unclear D gene. This chain's CDR3 is CASSLGLADNYNEQFF. The CDR3 coding sequence is TGTGCCAGCAGCTTGGGGTTAGCAGACAACTACAATGAGCAGTTCTTC. The full variable domain, completed using reference TRBV5-4 and TRBJ2-1, is ETGVTQSPTHLIKTRGQQVTLRCSSQSGHNTVSWYQQALGQGPQFIFQYYREEENGRGNFPPRFSGLQFPNYSSELNVNALELDDSALYLCASSLGLADNYNEQFFGPGTRLTVL.